Following are 23 T cell receptor beta chains from one sample sequenced in a study of T cell clones after liver transplantation. Measured with immunoSEQ multiplex PCR; TCRdb has only the in-frame clones, and not every one. The sample shows 45,000 or so clones, about 86% of them seen only once. The material sequenced was CD4+ T cells from blood, taken 24 months after liver transplant. All receptors derive from a human patient who received a liver transplant. Some T cells may possibly be graft donor cells.

The chain recombines TRBV28 with TRBJ1-1; a weak D match, TRBD1 (5 bases). The CDR3 has 14 residues. Germline CDR1 MDHEN, CDR2 SYDVKM. V lost 4 bases, J lost 5 bases, and 14 bases lay in between. As DNA, the CDR3 is TGTGCCAGCAGTTCTCCAGGGAGTATAACTGAAGCTTTCTTT. Protein product: CASSSPGSITEAFF.

The chain is built from TRBV11-3 and TRBJ1-1; unclear D gene. The CDR3 has 13 amino acids. Germline lookup yields CDR1 SGHNT and CDR2 YENEEA. The V gene lost 2 bases and the J gene lost 0 bases, with 4 bases spanning the gap. This CDR3 reads CASSLMMNTEAFF. In nucleotides, the CDR3 is TGTGCCAGCAGCTTAATGATGAACACTGAAGCTTTCTTT.

The gene calls are TRBV28 and TRBJ1-2; 7 nucleotides line up with TRBD1. Germline loops: CDR1 MDHEN, CDR2 SYDVKM. This CDR3 has 13 residues. With V trimmed by 6 bases and J by 4 bases, 5 bases remained unmatched. The chain's CDR3 is CASRKTGPYGYTF. The CDR3 DNA reads TGTGCCAGCAGGAAGACAGGGCCCTATGGCTACACCTTC.

CDR3 residues: CASSFPTAPNTGELFF. Here the CDR3 DNA reads TGCGCCAGCAGCTTTCCGACAGCCCCGAACACCGGGGAGCTGTTTTTT. The J gene is TRBJ2-2, the V gene TRBV5-1; D may be TRBD1 (5 bases). Germline assignment: CDR1 SGHRS and CDR2 YFSETQ. The V gene lost 2 bases and the J gene lost 0 bases, with 11 bases spanning the gap. This CDR3 is 16 amino acids long. Supplemented by reference TRBV5-1 and TRBJ2-2, the full variable domain reads KAGVTQTPRYLIKTRGQQVTLSCSPISGHRSVSWYQQTPGQGLQFLFEYFSETQRNKGNFPGRFSGRQFSNSRSEMNVSTLELGDSALYLCASSFPTAPNTGELFFGEGSRLTVL.

This clone has just one count. This chain links TRBV6-6 with TRBJ2-4, with 9 bases that match TRBD2. The CDR3 runs to 13 residues. V gave up 6 bases and J gave up 5 bases; unmatched junction bases: 2. The germline V gene has CDR1 MNHNY and CDR2 SVGAGI (reference sequence). The CDR3 reads CASSRTSENIQYF. Written as DNA, the CDR3 is TGTGCCAGCAGCCGGACTAGCGAAAACATTCAGTACTTC.

This clone appeared once. The chain couples TRBV6-5 to TRBJ2-7; 7 bases match TRBD2. Germline assignment: CDR1 MNHEY and CDR2 SVGAGI. Unmatched junction bases numbered 11, after V lost 7 bases and J lost 2 bases. This CDR3 region has 15 residues. DNA for the CDR3: TGTGCCAGCAAGGAGGCTAGCGGACCTCCCTACGAGCAGTACTTC. Protein sequence: CASKEASGPPYEQYF.

The rearrangement links TRBV6-6 to TRBJ2-7; D may be TRBD1 (5 bases). The CDR3 totals 12 residues. Deletions cut 4 bases from V and 6 bases from J, with 10 bases between. Germline V lookup: CDR1 MNHNY, CDR2 SVGAGI (reference sequence). DNA of the CDR3: TGTGCCAGCAGTTTAGGGGTGGGCGAGCAGTACTTC. Translation: CASSLGVGEQYF.

The V and J genes are TRBV14 and TRBJ2-1; 13 bases map to TRBD2. In germline, CDR1 is SGHDN, CDR2 FVKESK. The CDR3 totals 20 residues. V gave up 6 bases and J gave up 5 bases; unmatched junction bases: 19. The DNA for the CDR3 is TGTGCCAGCAGTTCCATGGCCGGGACTAGCGGGAAATTCCCGGACAATGAGCAGTTCTTC. This gives the protein CASSSMAGTSGKFPDNEQFF.

This clone occurred once. The chain has TRBV7-8 and TRBJ2-2, with D unclear. This CDR3 is built from 13 residues. Trimming removed 5 bases at V and 6 bases at J, with 10 bases between. Germline CDR1 and CDR2: SGHVS and FQNEAQ. The CDR3 region has the DNA TGTGCCAGCAGCGCCAGAAGGGCCGGGGAGCTGTTTTTT. Translated: CASSARRAGELFF. The complete variable domain, with remaining parts taken from reference TRBV7-8 and TRBJ2-2, reads GAGVSQSPRYKVAKRGQDVALRCDPISGHVSLFWYQQALGQGPEFLTYFQNEAQLDKSGLPSDRFFAERPEGSVSTLKIQRTQQEDSAVYLCASSARRAGELFFGEGSRLTVL.

The chain is built from TRBV25-1 and TRBJ1-1, with 8 bases lining up with TRBD1. J gave up 2 bases and V 6 bases, and 5 bases lay outside the gene matches. The CDR3 is 14 amino acids. CDR1 is MGHDK, CDR2 SYGVNS, per germline. The CDR3 bases are TGTGCCAGCAGACTGGACAGGGTCAACACTGAAGCTTTCTTT. Amino acid sequence: CASRLDRVNTEAFF.

This chain connects TRBV27 to TRBJ2-2, with D perhaps TRBD2 (5 bases). The V gene's germline CDR1 is MNHEY and CDR2 SMNVEV (reference sequence). V was shortened by 6 bases and J by 4 bases, with 18 bases between the two germline ends. The CDR3 is 16 residues long. Written as DNA, the CDR3 is TGTGCCAGCAGCCCTCTAGGAGGATGGGGCACCGGGGAGCTGTTTTTT. Translation: CASSPLGGWGTGELFF.

J is TRBJ2-7 and V is TRBV7-7; 12 bases agree with TRBD2. This CDR3 comprises 15 residues. In germline, CDR1 is SSHAT, CDR2 FNYEAQ (reference sequence). The ends lost 5 bases at V and 4 bases at J; junction bases unmatched: 6. The CDR3 reads CASSPLAGGPYEQYF. Here the CDR3 DNA reads TGTGCCAGCAGCCCCCTAGCGGGGGGGCCATACGAGCAGTACTTC.

The chain couples TRBV7-9 to TRBJ2-3; 7 nucleotides agree with TRBD2. This CDR3 has 15 amino acids. V gave up 7 bases and J gave up 2 bases; unmatched junction bases: 9. Germline lookup yields CDR1 SEHNR and CDR2 FQNEAQ (reference sequence). The CDR3 region is CASMSGNYVTDTQYF. The CDR3 nucleotides are TGTGCCAGCATGAGCGGGAATTATGTCACAGATACGCAGTATTTT. Using reference TRBV7-9 and TRBJ2-3 for the parts outside the CDR3, the full variable domain is DTGVSQNPRHKITKRGQNVTFRCDPISEHNRLYWYRQTLGQGPEFLTYFQNEAQLEKSRLLSDRFSAERPKGSFSTLEIQRTEQGDSAMYLCASMSGNYVTDTQYFGPGTRLTVL.

This chain links TRBV9 with TRBJ2-5; D might be TRBD1 (8 bases). Trimming pared 0 bases from V and 4 bases from J, leaving 22 bases between. This CDR3 has 18 amino acids. Germline-derived CDR1 and CDR2 are SGDLS and YYNGEE. The CDR3 here is CASSVAGGAGGLGETQYF. The CDR3 coding sequence is TGTGCCAGCAGCGTAGCTGGGGGGGCAGGGGGCTTGGGAGAGACCCAGTACTTC.

The gene calls are TRBV5-1 and TRBJ2-1; D is unresolved. The germline gives CDR1 SGHRS, CDR2 YFSETQ. V lost 0 bases, J lost 9 bases, and 7 bases lay in between. The CDR3 contains 12 residues. In DNA form, the CDR3 reads TGCGCCAGCAGCTTGGAGACGGGTGAGCAGTTCTTC. The encoded protein is CASSLETGEQFF.

The chain employs TRBV5-1 and TRBJ2-7, with D unclear. Germline V gives CDR1 SGHRS, CDR2 YFSETQ. Trimming took 0 bases from V and 0 from J, leaving 10 bases between them. The CDR3 loop spans 15 amino acids. In DNA, the CDR3 is TGCGCCAGCAGCTTGGTTATCGGAACCTCCTACGAGCAGTACTTC. Its protein is CASSLVIGTSYEQYF.

The table lists this clone with a count of one. V is TRBV2 and J is TRBJ2-3; D not certain. Trimming cost V 1 base and J 1 base, with 6 bases left between them. CDR3 length equals 14 residues. Per germline, CDR1 SNHLY and CDR2 FYNNEI. Written as DNA, the CDR3 is TGTGCCAGCAGTGAAGAGTTAGGCACAGATACGCAGTATTTT. This translates into CASSEELGTDTQYF.

The chain links TRBV5-1 to TRBJ1-1; D ambiguous. CDR1 is SGHRS, CDR2 YFSETQ, per germline. The CDR3 spans 12 residues. V was shortened by 7 bases and J by 6 bases, with 13 bases between the two germline ends. CDR3 protein: CASGISGAEAFF. CDR3 sequence (DNA): TGCGCCAGCGGTATAAGCGGCGCTGAAGCTTTCTTT.

The V gene is TRBV28, the J gene TRBJ1-2, with D possibly TRBD1 on 5 matching bases. Deletions cut 10 bases from V and 0 bases from J, with 9 bases between. The CDR3 spans 12 residues. Germline CDR1 reads MDHEN; CDR2 reads SYDVKM. The CDR3 DNA follows: TGTGCCATCCAGGGCTCTAACTATGGCTACACCTTC. This sequence encodes CAIQGSNYGYTF.

By proportion, this clone is large. This chain links TRBV7-2 with TRBJ2-4; TRBD1 aligns across 7 bases. The germline gives CDR1 SGHTA, CDR2 FQGNSA. The V gene end was trimmed by 5 bases and the J gene end by 1 base; junction bases not matched to a gene: 2. CDR3 length: 14 residues. The CDR3 loop reads CASSLGQAKNIQYF. DNA for the CDR3: TGTGCCAGCAGCCTGGGACAGGCCAAAAACATTCAGTACTTC.

V and J are TRBV10-3 and TRBJ2-7; 8 bases fit TRBD2. The V gene's germline CDR1 is ENHRY and CDR2 SYGVKD. Trimming cost V 6 bases and J 4 bases; bases outside gene matches: 5. The CDR3 is 13 amino acids. The CDR3 is CAISREGRYEQYF. CDR3 bases: TGTGCCATCAGCCGGGAGGGAAGGTACGAGCAGTACTTC.

The chain has TRBV27 and TRBJ2-7; TRBD2 aligns across 7 bases. The CDR3 has 16 residues. Germline V lookup: CDR1 MNHEY, CDR2 SMNVEV (reference sequence). V trimming: 4 bases; J trimming: 4 bases; junction bases outside the gene matches: 13. The CDR3 DNA reads TGTGCCAGCAGTTCCACGGGAGGCCGGACCGTGTACGAGCAGTACTTC. Translating gives CASSSTGGRTVYEQYF.

Concerning this clone itself: The germline gene is not matched at one end of the junction; a read error may be the cause. The chain couples TRBV2 to TRBJ2-2; 10 positions agree with TRBD1. The germline V gene has CDR1 SNHLY and CDR2 FYNNEI. CDR3 size: 16 residues. In nucleotides, the CDR3 is TGTGCCAGCAGGGAAGCGGGACAGGGGATTGTCGGGGAGCTGTTTTTT. This codes for CASREAGQGIVGELFF. Complete variable domain (other parts from reference TRBV2 and TRBJ2-2): EPEVTQTPSHQVTQMGQEVILRCVPISNHLYFYWYRQILGQKVEFLVSFYNNEISEKSEIFDDQFSVERPDGSNFTLKIRSTKLEDSAMYFCASREAGQGIVGELFFGEGSRLTVL.